This TCR beta chain came from a study of blood T cells in healthy people across ages. The germline V and J ends were trimmed by 4 bases and 5 bases, with 12 bases remaining between them. There are 15 residues in the CDR3. Per the germline V gene, CDR1 is SGHTA and CDR2 is FQGNSA. Primed by a sample-barcoded 5' primer and a J-beta primer mix, a second PCR proceeded for about 6 to 11 cycles. TCRdb passed the 5' RACE reads through MiXCR, listing each CDR3 protein once. The sample contains hundreds of thousands of distinct CDR3 sequences, roughly 48% of which appear only once. This clonotype was obtained from a man under 40 in good health. This chain links TRBV7-2 with TRBJ1-6, with D maybe TRBD1 (6 bases). The sample comprised blood. The CDR3 protein is CASSSTGTNNSPLHF. The CDR3 region has the DNA TGTGCCAGCAGCTCAACAGGGACCAATAATTCACCCCTCCACTTT.